The present T cell receptor (beta chain) was sequenced within a study of human versus mouse CDR3 diversity and MHC coevolution. Findings and caveats of the study: Among all groups, most of the three human donors showed least clonal inequality. Roughly 1.5 million TCR beta clonotypes were estimated for humans, the largest repertoire.

Details on this clone: The antigen remains undetermined.

Per the germline V gene, CDR1 is MNHEY and CDR2 is SVGAGI. The CDR3 length is 14 residues. Trimming took 6 bases from V and 5 from J, leaving 16 bases between them. Clones were read by immunoSEQ multiplex PCR, and TCRdb kept only the in-frame ones, dropping some. The top ten clones hold over 1.3% of a sample with roughly 86,000 clones, 80% to 95% of them seen once. The source of this sequence is a person aged 25 to 75 in good health. Sample: naive CD4+ T cells from blood. This sample's subset: CD45RO-negative CD62L-positive naive CD4 T cells. The genes are TRBV6-5 and TRBJ1-1; D remains unclear. Here the CDR3 DNA reads TGTGCCAGCAGCCGTCGGCGGGTTGGGACTGAAGCTTTCTTT. This encodes CASSRRRVGTEAFF.